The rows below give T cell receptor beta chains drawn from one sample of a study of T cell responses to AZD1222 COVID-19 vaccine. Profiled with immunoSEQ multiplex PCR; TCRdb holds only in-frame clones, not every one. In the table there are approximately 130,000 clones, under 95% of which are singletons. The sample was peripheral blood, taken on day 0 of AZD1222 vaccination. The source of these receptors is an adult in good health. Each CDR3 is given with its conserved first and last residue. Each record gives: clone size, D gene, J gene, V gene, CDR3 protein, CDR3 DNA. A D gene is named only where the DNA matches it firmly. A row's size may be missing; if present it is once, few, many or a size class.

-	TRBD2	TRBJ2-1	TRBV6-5	CASRPWEGEQFF	TGTGCCAGCAGGCCGTGGGAGGGTGAGCAGTTCTTC
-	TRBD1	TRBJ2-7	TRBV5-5	CASSLWQGAYEQYF	TGTGCCAGCAGCTTGTGGCAGGGGGCCTACGAGCAGTACTTC
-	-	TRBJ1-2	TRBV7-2	CASSLLAPYGYTF	TGTGCCAGCAGCCTGCTTGCTCCTTATGGCTACACCTTC
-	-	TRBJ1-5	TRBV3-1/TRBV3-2	CASSGGVGQPQHF	TGTGCCAGCAGCGGGGGGGTAGGTCAGCCCCAGCATTTT
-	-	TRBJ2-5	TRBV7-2	CASSRLGEQETQYF	TGTGCCAGCAGCCGCCTGGGGGAGCAAGAGACCCAGTACTTC
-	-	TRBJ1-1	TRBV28	CAEQGGGTEAFF	TGTGCCGAACAGGGAGGGGGCACTGAAGCTTTCTTT
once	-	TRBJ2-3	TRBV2	CASALEGTDTQYF	TGTGCCAGTGCGCTCGAGGGCACAGATACGCAGTATTTT
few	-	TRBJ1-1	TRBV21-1	CASSANRESTEAFF	TGTGCCAGCAGCGCCAACAGGGAGTCCACTGAAGCTTTCTTT
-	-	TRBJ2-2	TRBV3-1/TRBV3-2	CASSEGFSENTGELFF	TGTGCCAGCTCAGAAGGATTTAGCGAGAACACCGGGGAGCTGTTTTTT
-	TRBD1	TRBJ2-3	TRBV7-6	CASSLGYGTGGDTQYF	TGTGCCAGCAGCTTAGGATATGGGACAGGCGGGGATACGCAGTATTTT
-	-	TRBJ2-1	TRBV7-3	CASSVVPGHPNTNEQFF	TGTGCCAGCAGCGTCGTACCGGGACACCCAAATACTAATGAGCAGTTCTTC
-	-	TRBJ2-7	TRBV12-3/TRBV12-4	CASSSPGSSTYF	TGTGCCAGCAGTTCCCCCGGGTCCTCTACGTACTTC
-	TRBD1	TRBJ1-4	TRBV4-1	CASSLTGSREKLFF	TGCGCCAGCAGCCTGACAGGGTCTAGAGAAAAACTGTTTTTT
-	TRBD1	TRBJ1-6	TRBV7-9	CASSTGQAGSPLHF	TGTGCCAGCAGCACGGGACAGGCGGGCTCACCCCTCCACTTT
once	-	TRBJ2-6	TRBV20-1	CSASPPFILSGANVLTF	TGCAGTGCTAGTCCCCCCTTTATTTTATCTGGGGCCAACGTCCTGACTTTC
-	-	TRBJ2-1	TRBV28	CASSLTVGKSSYNEQFF	TGTGCCAGCAGCCTGACGGTTGGCAAGAGCTCCTACAATGAGCAGTTCTTC
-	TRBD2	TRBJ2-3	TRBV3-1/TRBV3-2	CASSRLAGGVDTQYF	TGTGCCAGCAGCCGGCTAGCGGGAGGTGTAGATACGCAGTATTTT
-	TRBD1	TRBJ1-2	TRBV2	CASTTTTGAHGGYTF	TGTGCCAGCACTACGACGACAGGGGCGCATGGCGGCTACACCTTC
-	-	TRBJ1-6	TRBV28	CASRTSYNSPLHF	TGTGCCAGCAGGACAAGTTATAATTCACCCCTCCACTTT
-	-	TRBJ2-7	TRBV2	CASSVRDNSYEQYF	TGTGCCAGCAGTGTACGGGACAATTCCTACGAGCAGTACTTC
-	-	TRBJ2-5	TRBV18	CASSPGLQETQYF	TGTGCCAGCTCACCAGGACTACAAGAGACCCAGTACTTC
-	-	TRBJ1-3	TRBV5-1	CASSLAGYGNTIYF	TGCGCCAGCAGCTTGGCAGGGTATGGAAACACCATATATTTT
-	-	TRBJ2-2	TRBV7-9	CASSLLTVDGELFF	TGTGCCAGCAGCCTCTTGACAGTTGACGGGGAGCTGTTTTTT
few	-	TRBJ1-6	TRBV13	CASSLEGGGKSPLHF	TGTGCCAGCAGCTTAGAGGGCGGCGGGAAATCACCCCTCCACTTT
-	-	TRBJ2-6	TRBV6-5	CVAGRTSSGANVLTF	TGTGTTGCAGGGAGGACGAGCTCTGGGGCCAACGTCCTGACTTTC
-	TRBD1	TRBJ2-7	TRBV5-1	CASSLAGTDPLEQYF	TGCGCCAGCAGCTTGGCCGGGACAGACCCTTTAGAGCAGTACTTC
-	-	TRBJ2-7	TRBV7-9	CASSLEPGSYEQYF	TGTGCCAGCAGCTTAGAGCCCGGTAGCTACGAGCAGTACTTC
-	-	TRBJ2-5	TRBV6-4	CASSPTGDQETQYF	TGTGCCAGCAGTCCGACAGGAGACCAAGAGACCCAGTACTTC
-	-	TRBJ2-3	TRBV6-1	CASSEEDSHRTQYF	TGTGCCAGCAGTGAAGAGGACTCCCACCGTACGCAGTATTTT
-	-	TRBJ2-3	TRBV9	CASSVVGAGTDTQYF	TGTGCCAGCAGCGTAGTTGGGGCGGGCACAGATACGCAGTATTTT
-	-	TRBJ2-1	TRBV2	CASRGAYNEQFF	TGTGCCAGCAGGGGAGCGTACAATGAGCAGTTCTTC
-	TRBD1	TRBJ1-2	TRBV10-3	CAISADRADYGYTF	TGTGCCATCAGCGCAGACAGGGCGGACTATGGCTACACCTTC